Listed below are T cell receptor beta chains from one sample, sequenced in a study of T-cell memory formation after mild COVID-19. MiXCR, applied by TCRdb to the 5' RACE reads, yields one record per CDR3 protein. The sample shows around 470,000 distinct CDR3 sequences, 15% to 25% of them seen only once. Sequencing input: PBMCs or a T cell subset sorted from them (not recorded which). These receptor sequences come from an adult woman who had mild COVID-19 (a few samples of this study predate the infection). Cell type and time point are not known. The CDR3 runs from the conserved cysteine through the conserved F or W. D genes are given only for firm matches. Clone size appears in some rows only: once, few, many, or a class for an expanded clone.

abundance	len	d_gene	v_gene	j_gene	CDR3aa	CDR3nt
.	15	.	TRBV12-3/TRBV12-4	TRBJ2-3	CASHLRGGIPDTQYF	TGTGCCAGCCACCTACGTGGAGGGATACCAGATACGCAGTATTTT
few	16	.	TRBV4-1	TRBJ1-5	CASSQDPGGVGQPQHF	TGCGCCAGCAGCCAAGACCCGGGGGGGGTTGGACAGCCCCAGCATTTT
few	18	.	TRBV5-6	TRBJ1-5	CASSFSPVLGRSNQPQHF	TGTGCCAGCAGCTTTTCCCCTGTCTTGGGACGGAGCAATCAGCCCCAGCATTTT
.	15	.	TRBV5-1	TRBJ2-5	CASKMVPSDAQTQYF	TGCGCCAGCAAGATGGTCCCCTCCGACGCCCAGACCCAGTACTTC
once	15	.	TRBV20-1	TRBJ1-2	CSARQTGLPNYGYTF	TGCAGTGCTAGACAGACCGGACTCCCTAACTATGGCTACACCTTC
.	12	.	TRBV20-1	TRBJ2-3	CSAQASTDTQYF	TGCAGTGCGCAGGCTAGCACAGATACGCAGTATTTT
many	14	.	TRBV5-1	TRBJ1-2	CASSLWAANYGYTF	TGCGCCAGCAGCTTGTGGGCAGCTAACTATGGCTACACCTTC
.	15	.	TRBV5-1	TRBJ2-2	CASSLGNRVSGELFF	TGCGCCAGCAGCTTGGGAAACAGGGTCTCCGGGGAGCTGTTTTTT
many	17	TRBD1	TRBV30	TRBJ2-5	CAWIGSYRGQGRETQYF	TGTGCCTGGATCGGGTCCTACAGGGGGCAAGGAAGAGAGACCCAGTACTTC
few	13	.	TRBV24-1	TRBJ1-5	CATSGPNHQPQHF	TGTGCCACCAGTGGACCGAACCATCAGCCCCAGCATTTT
.	14	TRBD2	TRBV7-6	TRBJ2-7	CASSLQAGAYEQYF	TGTGCCAGCAGCTTACAGGCGGGGGCCTACGAGCAGTACTTC
few	16	TRBD2	TRBV20-1	TRBJ2-7	CSASGLAGGPSYEQYF	TGCAGTGCTAGTGGCCTAGCGGGAGGGCCCTCCTACGAGCAGTACTTC
many	15	TRBD2	TRBV9	TRBJ2-5	CASSVEASGIETQYF	TGTGCCAGCAGCGTAGAGGCTAGCGGGATAGAGACCCAGTACTTC
.	16	.	TRBV12-3/TRBV12-4	TRBJ1-5	CASSFLPVDSNQPQHF	TGTGCCAGCAGTTTCCTGCCCGTCGATAGCAATCAGCCCCAGCATTTT
few	16	.	TRBV4-3	TRBJ1-4	CASSQAESVANEKLFF	TGCGCCAGCAGCCAAGCGGAAAGCGTGGCAAATGAAAAACTGTTTTTT
many	15	.	TRBV2	TRBJ2-3	CASTNGRVKTDTQYF	TGTGCCAGCACCAACGGCAGGGTAAAGACAGATACGCAGTATTTT
few	14	.	TRBV5-1	TRBJ1-2	CASSSLGGDYGYTF	TGCGCCAGCAGCTCCCTTGGGGGGGACTATGGCTACACCTTC
.	14	TRBD1	TRBV5-1	TRBJ2-5	CASSNQGQQETQYF	TGCGCCAGCAGCAACCAGGGACAGCAAGAGACCCAGTACTTC
few	17	TRBD1	TRBV5-1	TRBJ2-1	CASSSKSRDRGIDEQFF	TGCGCCAGCAGCTCTAAGTCCCGGGACAGGGGAATCGATGAGCAGTTCTTC
.	16	TRBD1	TRBV2	TRBJ2-5	CASSAQLTGGTKTQYF	TGTGCCAGCAGCGCCCAACTAACAGGGGGAACAAAGACCCAGTACTTC
few	17	TRBD2	TRBV15	TRBJ2-3	CATSRDQTSGGTDTQYF	TGTGCCACCAGCAGAGATCAGACTAGCGGGGGCACAGATACGCAGTATTTT
few	12	TRBD1	TRBV2	TRBJ1-1	CASGTGQTEAFF	TGTGCCAGCGGGACAGGGCAAACTGAAGCTTTCTTT
once	13	TRBD1	TRBV5-1	TRBJ1-6	CASGDRGNSPLHF	TGCGCCAGCGGGGACAGAGGGAATTCACCCCTCCACTTT
.	16	.	TRBV3-1	TRBJ2-2	CASSQGGGPNTGELFF	TGTGCCAGCAGCCAAGGAGGGGGGCCTAACACCGGGGAGCTGTTTTTT
.	16	TRBD2	TRBV7-9	TRBJ2-3	CASSAWGGPSTDTQYF	TGTGCCAGCAGCGCCTGGGGGGGTCCCAGCACAGATACGCAGTATTTT
.	16	.	TRBV5-1	TRBJ1-1	CASSPYPRQSGTEAFF	TGCGCCAGCAGCCCCTACCCCCGACAGTCGGGGACTGAAGCTTTCTTT
few	13	.	TRBV7-9	TRBJ1-1	CASSGGERTEAFF	TGTGCCAGCAGCGGGGGGGAACGAACTGAAGCTTTCTTT
few	16	TRBD2	TRBV6-5	TRBJ2-3	CASSSRVAGDTDTQYF	TGTGCCAGCAGTTCCCGAGTAGCGGGAGACACAGATACGCAGTATTTT
few	14	TRBD1	TRBV24-1	TRBJ2-1	CATRGQGTYNEQFF	TGTGCCACCAGGGGACAGGGGACGTACAATGAGCAGTTCTTC
few	17	.	TRBV7-2	TRBJ2-3	CASSLGFSGPGTDTQYF	TGTGCCAGCAGCTTAGGGTTTTCCGGACCTGGGACAGATACGCAGTATTTT
.	14	TRBD1	TRBV6-2/TRBV6-3	TRBJ1-2	CASSSHRGNYGYTF	TGTGCCAGCAGCTCCCACAGGGGAAACTATGGCTACACCTTC
few	18	TRBD2	TRBV7-9	TRBJ2-3	CASSLGALAGPRTDTQYF	TGTGCCAGCAGCTTAGGAGCACTAGCGGGGCCTCGCACAGATACGCAGTATTTT
few	16	TRBD2	TRBV5-1	TRBJ2-3	CASSLGLAVSTDTQYF	TGCGCCAGCAGCTTGGGGCTAGCGGTTAGCACAGATACGCAGTATTTT
.	15	TRBD2	TRBV7-8	TRBJ2-3	CASSLVGGSADTQYF	TGTGCCAGCAGCTTAGTGGGCGGGAGCGCAGATACGCAGTATTTT
few	15	.	TRBV25-1	TRBJ2-5	CASSEYGSFPETQYF	TGTGCCAGCAGTGAATACGGCAGCTTCCCAGAGACCCAGTACTTC
few	13	.	TRBV12-3/TRBV12-4	TRBJ1-5	CASSFRVGQPQHF	TGTGCCAGCAGTTTCAGGGTTGGTCAGCCCCAGCATTTT
.	13	.	TRBV3-1	TRBJ2-7	CASSSFSSYEQYF	TGTGCCAGCAGCTCGTTCAGCTCCTACGAGCAGTACTTC
few	13	.	TRBV13	TRBJ1-1	CASSITLNTEAFF	TGTGCCAGCAGCATCACCTTGAACACTGAAGCTTTCTTT
.	14	.	TRBV20-1	TRBJ2-7	CSAKVGTPDYEQYF	TGCAGTGCTAAAGTCGGGACACCAGACTACGAGCAGTACTTC
.	15	.	TRBV7-9	TRBJ1-4	CASSLRDGGREKLFF	TGTGCCAGCAGCTTAAGGGACGGTGGGAGAGAAAAACTGTTTTTT
few	16	.	TRBV6-5	TRBJ2-7	CASSPRGSRSAYEQYF	TGTGCCAGCAGTCCCAGGGGCTCCAGAAGCGCCTACGAGCAGTACTTC